The 3 T cell receptor beta chains below all came from one sample that was sequenced in a study of early stage breast cancer tumors. Sequencing used immunoSEQ multiplex PCR; TCRdb keeps in-frame clones, though not all of them. The data show around 41,000 clones, with roughly 69% seen just once and around 7.2% held by the top ten. Sequences were obtained from blood. These receptors were obtained from a person aged 50-59 years with breast cancer.

This clone occurred once. The chain joins TRBV4-3 to TRBJ1-4, with D perhaps matching TRBD1 (5 bases). Germline CDR1 reads LGHNA; CDR2 reads YSLEER. The CDR3 length is 17 residues. Trimming removed 0 bases from V and 8 bases from J, with 19 bases in between. Here the CDR3 DNA reads TGCGCCAGCAGCCAAGATGGGGGAGGGGAAAGCGGCGAAAAACTGTTTTTT. It specifies CASSQDGGGESGEKLFF.

The V gene is TRBV6-6, the J gene TRBJ1-2, with 10 bases matching TRBD1. Germline V gives CDR1 MNHNY, CDR2 SVGAGI (reference sequence). The CDR3 covers 15 residues. The J segment lost 1 base and the V segment lost 7 bases, leaving 6 bases of the junction unmatched. CDR3 coding DNA: TGTGCCAGCACCAAGGGACAGGGGCTTAACTATGGCTACACCTTC. This gives the protein CASTKGQGLNYGYTF.

The chain is built from TRBV11-2 and TRBJ2-2; 9 positions agree with TRBD1. V shed 1 base and J 4 bases; nucleotides not matched to a gene: 1. CDR1 and CDR2 (germline): SGHAT, FQNNGV. There are 15 residues in the CDR3. The CDR3 region is CASSLGTGVTGELFF. The CDR3 coding sequence is TGTGCCAGCAGCTTAGGGACAGGGGTCACCGGGGAGCTGTTTTTT.